This is a list of T cell receptor beta chains from one sample in a study of blood T cell repertoires in COVID-19. Libraries were prepared by immunoSEQ multiplex PCR; TCRdb keeps only in-frame clonotypes and omits some of them. The sample records roughly 290,000 clones, 75% to 90% being singletons. The material sequenced was PBMCs or T cells enriched from blood (not recorded which). The receptor set was obtained from a woman in her twenties or thirties who had recovered from COVID-19. CDR3s include the opening cysteine and the closing phenylalanine or tryptophan. The order of the fields is D gene, clone size, J gene, V gene, CDR3 DNA, CDR3 protein. A D gene is named only where the DNA matches it firmly. Rows give clone size only sometimes, using once, few, many, or a class for an expanded clone.

d_gene: TRBD1
abundance: NA
j_gene: TRBJ2-5
v_gene: TRBV28
CDR3nt: TGTGCCAGCAGTCCCCGACAGGGTGAGGGAGAGACCCAGTACTTC
CDR3aa: CASSPRQGEGETQYF

d_gene: NA
abundance: few
j_gene: TRBJ1-4
v_gene: TRBV28
CDR3nt: TGTGCCAGCAGTTTCCTTTCTTCTACCGCTAATGAAAAACTGTTTTTT
CDR3aa: CASSFLSSTANEKLFF

d_gene: NA
abundance: NA
j_gene: TRBJ1-1
v_gene: TRBV7-9
CDR3nt: TGTGCCAGCAGCTTATCTCTCGAAGCTTTCTTT
CDR3aa: CASSLSLEAFF

d_gene: TRBD1
abundance: NA
j_gene: TRBJ2-2
v_gene: TRBV18
CDR3nt: TGTGCCAGCTCAGGACAGGGGGCGCTACCCGGGGAGCTGTTTTTT
CDR3aa: CASSGQGALPGELFF

d_gene: NA
abundance: NA
j_gene: TRBJ2-1
v_gene: TRBV6-5
CDR3nt: TGTGCCACCACACTTCGGGACACTTACAATGAGCAGTTCTTC
CDR3aa: CATTLRDTYNEQFF

d_gene: TRBD2
abundance: NA
j_gene: TRBJ2-1
v_gene: TRBV11-3
CDR3nt: TGTGCCAGCAGCTTAGGAAGCGGGGGATCCAGCTCCTACAATGAGCAGTTCTTC
CDR3aa: CASSLGSGGSSSYNEQFF

d_gene: NA
abundance: once
j_gene: TRBJ1-2
v_gene: TRBV30
CDR3nt: TGTGCCTGGATTAAACGGGAGAAATTAAAGACCAAGTACACCTTC
CDR3aa: CAWIKREKLKTKYTF

d_gene: NA
abundance: NA
j_gene: TRBJ1-1
v_gene: TRBV5-1
CDR3nt: TGCGCCAGCAGCTTGGAGGGGTCGAACACTGAAGCTTTCTTT
CDR3aa: CASSLEGSNTEAFF

d_gene: NA
abundance: NA
j_gene: TRBJ1-1
v_gene: TRBV6-5
CDR3nt: TGTGCCAGCAGGTACAGCTCTATGAACACTGAAGCTTTCTTT
CDR3aa: CASRYSSMNTEAFF

d_gene: NA
abundance: NA
j_gene: TRBJ2-5
v_gene: TRBV27
CDR3nt: TGTGCCAGCAGTTTTATCGATACTGAGACCCAGTACTTC
CDR3aa: CASSFIDTETQYF

d_gene: NA
abundance: NA
j_gene: TRBJ1-4
v_gene: TRBV4-2
CDR3nt: TGTGCCAGCAGCCAACCGGGGGGGGAAAAACTGTTTTTT
CDR3aa: CASSQPGGEKLFF

d_gene: NA
abundance: NA
j_gene: TRBJ1-2
v_gene: TRBV18
CDR3nt: TGTGCCAGCTCACCGGGACTTACTGCTTATGGCTACACCTTC
CDR3aa: CASSPGLTAYGYTF

d_gene: TRBD2
abundance: NA
j_gene: TRBJ2-1
v_gene: TRBV3-1/TRBV3-2
CDR3nt: TGTGCCAGCAGCCAAGATGTGACTAGCGGGAGGGGGAGCTCCTACAATGAGCAGTTCTTC
CDR3aa: CASSQDVTSGRGSSYNEQFF

d_gene: NA
abundance: NA
j_gene: TRBJ2-7
v_gene: TRBV5-1
CDR3nt: TGCGCCAGCAGCCGGCAAGGCGGCGAGCAGTACTTC
CDR3aa: CASSRQGGEQYF

d_gene: NA
abundance: NA
j_gene: TRBJ1-3
v_gene: TRBV29-1
CDR3nt: TGCAGCGCCGCACCGGGAACCTCTGGAAACACCATATATTTT
CDR3aa: CSAAPGTSGNTIYF

d_gene: TRBD1
abundance: few
j_gene: TRBJ1-2
v_gene: TRBV14
CDR3nt: TGTGCCAGCAGCTCTTTCCAGGGGACAGGGGACTACACCTTC
CDR3aa: CASSSFQGTGDYTF

d_gene: TRBD2
abundance: NA
j_gene: TRBJ2-5
v_gene: TRBV3-1/TRBV3-2
CDR3nt: TGTGCCAGCAGGCCTAACAGCGGGACTAACCAAGAGACCCAGTACTTC
CDR3aa: CASRPNSGTNQETQYF

d_gene: NA
abundance: NA
j_gene: TRBJ2-2
v_gene: TRBV7-2
CDR3nt: TGTGCCAGCAGCCCTCAGAGTGGGCCCGGGGAGCTGTTTTTT
CDR3aa: CASSPQSGPGELFF

d_gene: NA
abundance: NA
j_gene: TRBJ2-1
v_gene: TRBV5-1
CDR3nt: TGCGCCAGCACCTACTACAATGAGCAGTTCTTC
CDR3aa: CASTYYNEQFF

d_gene: NA
abundance: few
j_gene: TRBJ1-1
v_gene: TRBV29-1
CDR3nt: TGCAGCGCCCCCTCGGACAGAAAGAACACTGAAGCTTTCTTT
CDR3aa: CSAPSDRKNTEAFF

d_gene: NA
abundance: NA
j_gene: TRBJ1-4
v_gene: TRBV30
CDR3nt: TGTGCCTGGCAGACGGACAGCAATGAAAAACTGTTTTTT
CDR3aa: CAWQTDSNEKLFF

d_gene: TRBD1
abundance: NA
j_gene: TRBJ2-2
v_gene: TRBV5-6
CDR3nt: TGTGCCAGCAGCCGACAGGGGAACACCGGGGAGCTGTTTTTT
CDR3aa: CASSRQGNTGELFF